This T cell receptor (beta chain) comes out of a study of T cell changes during pregnancy in multiple sclerosis. Assay: immunoSEQ multiplex PCR; the TCRdb copy retains only in-frame clones and omits some. The sample lists around 70,000 clones; about 91% were seen once. Remarks on this clone: The DNA is left out, because the CDR3 cannot be placed on it with certainty; the CDR3 is given as TCRdb lists it.

Both ends counted, the CDR3 spans 16 residues. The TCR sequence derives from a female donor with multiple sclerosis, enrolled in a pregnancy study. The chain couples TRBV12-2 to TRBJ1-1; the D call of TRBD1 is as the table states it, not checked on the DNA. TRBV12-2 is shown as a pseudogene. Here the sequenced sample was peripheral blood, taken after pregnancy. The CDR3 spells CASRLVSVAGGTEAFF.